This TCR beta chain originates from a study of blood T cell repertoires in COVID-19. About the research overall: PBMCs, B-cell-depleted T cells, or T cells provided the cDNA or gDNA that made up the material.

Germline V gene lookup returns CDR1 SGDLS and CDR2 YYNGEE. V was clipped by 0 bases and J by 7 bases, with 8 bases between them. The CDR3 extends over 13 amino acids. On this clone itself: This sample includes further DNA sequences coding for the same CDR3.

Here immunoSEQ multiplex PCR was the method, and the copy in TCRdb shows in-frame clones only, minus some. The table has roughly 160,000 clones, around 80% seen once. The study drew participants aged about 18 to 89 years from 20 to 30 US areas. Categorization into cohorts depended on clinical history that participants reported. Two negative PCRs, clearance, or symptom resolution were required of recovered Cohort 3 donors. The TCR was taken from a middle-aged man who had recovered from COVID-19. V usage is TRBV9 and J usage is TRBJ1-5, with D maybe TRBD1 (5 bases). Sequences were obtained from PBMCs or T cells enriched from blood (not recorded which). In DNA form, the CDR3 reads TGTGCCAGCAGCGTAGGGGAGGGGCAGCCCCAGCATTTT. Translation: CASSVGEGQPQHF.